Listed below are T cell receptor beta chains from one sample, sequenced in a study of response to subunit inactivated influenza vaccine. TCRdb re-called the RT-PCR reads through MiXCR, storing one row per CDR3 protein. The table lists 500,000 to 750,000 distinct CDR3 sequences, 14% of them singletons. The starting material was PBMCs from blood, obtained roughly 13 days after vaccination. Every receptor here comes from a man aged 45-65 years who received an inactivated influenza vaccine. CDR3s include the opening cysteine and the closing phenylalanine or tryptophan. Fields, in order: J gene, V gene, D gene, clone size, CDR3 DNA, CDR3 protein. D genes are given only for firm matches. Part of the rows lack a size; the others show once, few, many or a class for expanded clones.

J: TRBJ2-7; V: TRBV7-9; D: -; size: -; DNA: TGTGCCAGCAGTCACACGATGGGTTCCGAGCAGTACTTC; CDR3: CASSHTMGSEQYF
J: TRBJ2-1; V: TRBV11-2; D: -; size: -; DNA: TGTGCCAGCAGCTATAGTGGGGGTGAGCAGTTCTTC; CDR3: CASSYSGGEQFF
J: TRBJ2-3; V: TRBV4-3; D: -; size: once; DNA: TGCGCCAGCAGGCAAGATTTGCAATCGGCAGCAGATACGCAGTATTTT; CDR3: CASRQDLQSAADTQYF
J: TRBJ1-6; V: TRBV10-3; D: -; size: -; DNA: TGTGCCATCAGTGTCTCACCGGGCGAACCCCTCCACTTT; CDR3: CAISVSPGEPLHF
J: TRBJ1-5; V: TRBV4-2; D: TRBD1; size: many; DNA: TGTGCCAGCAGCCGAGACGTCGGGACAGGGGAATTAGCCCAGCATTTT; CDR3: CASSRDVGTGELAQHF
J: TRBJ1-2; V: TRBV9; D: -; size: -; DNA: TGTGCCAGCAGCGTAAATCCGATAGGGACGTCTGGCTACACCTTC; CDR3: CASSVNPIGTSGYTF
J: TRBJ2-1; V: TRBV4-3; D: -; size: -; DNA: TGCGCCAGCAGCCAAGATTCCGGGGCTAGCTCCTACAATGAGCAGTTCTTC; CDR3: CASSQDSGASSYNEQFF
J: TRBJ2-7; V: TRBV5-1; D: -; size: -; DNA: TGCGCCAGCGGATCCCCTAGGCAGAGAGAGCAGTACTTC; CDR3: CASGSPRQREQYF
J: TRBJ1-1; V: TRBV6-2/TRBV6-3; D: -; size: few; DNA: TGTGCCAGCAGTTATGTCTTGACTGAAGCTTTCTTT; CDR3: CASSYVLTEAFF
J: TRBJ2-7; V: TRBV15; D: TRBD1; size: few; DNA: TGTGCCACCCAGGACAGGGTCCACGAGCAGTACTTC; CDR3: CATQDRVHEQYF
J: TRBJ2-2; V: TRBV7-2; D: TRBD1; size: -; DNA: TGTGCCAGCAGCTTCCCGACAGGGGGCTTACTTACCGGGGAGCTGTTTTTT; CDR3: CASSFPTGGLLTGELFF
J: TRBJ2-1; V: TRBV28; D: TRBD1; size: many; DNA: TGTGCCAGCAGTCGGACAGGGTATGAGCAGTTCTTC; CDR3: CASSRTGYEQFF
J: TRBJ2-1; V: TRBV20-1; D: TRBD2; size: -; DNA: TGCAGTGCTCAACGAGGGACTAGCGGCCCGAATGAGCAGTTCTTC; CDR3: CSAQRGTSGPNEQFF
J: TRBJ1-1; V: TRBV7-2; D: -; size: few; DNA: TGTGCCAGCAGCCGCCAGGGGAGGGGCGCTGAAGCTTTCTTT; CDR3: CASSRQGRGAEAFF
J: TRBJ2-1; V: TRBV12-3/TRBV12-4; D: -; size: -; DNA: TGTGCCAGCAGACGTACAGGGAACTCCTACAATGAGCAGTTCTTC; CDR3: CASRRTGNSYNEQFF
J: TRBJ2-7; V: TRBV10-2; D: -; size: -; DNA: TGCGCCAGCAGTCAGACAGACTCCTACGAGCAGTACTTC; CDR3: CASSQTDSYEQYF
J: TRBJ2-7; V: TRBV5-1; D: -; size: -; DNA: TGCGCCAGCAGCCTTTACCCAGGTTACGAGCAGTACTTC; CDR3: CASSLYPGYEQYF
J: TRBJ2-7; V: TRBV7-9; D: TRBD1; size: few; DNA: TGTGCCAGCAGCTTGGGAGCAGGACAGGGGGCCTACGAGCAGTACTTC; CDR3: CASSLGAGQGAYEQYF
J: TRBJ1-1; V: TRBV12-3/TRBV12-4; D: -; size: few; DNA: TGTGCCAGCACCGTGGGGAGTTTGAACACTGAAGCTTTCTTT; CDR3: CASTVGSLNTEAFF
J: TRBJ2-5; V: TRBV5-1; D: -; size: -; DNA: TGCGCCAGCAGCCCCAGGGCCGATGGGGACCAGTACTTC; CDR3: CASSPRADGDQYF
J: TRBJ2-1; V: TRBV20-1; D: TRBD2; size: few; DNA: TGCAGTTTACCGACTAGCGGGGCTTACAATGAGCAGTTCTTC; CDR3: CSLPTSGAYNEQFF
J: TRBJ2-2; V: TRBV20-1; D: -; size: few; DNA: TGCAGTGCTAGAGCGGTAGGGGCTGATCTCGGGGAGCTGTTTTTT; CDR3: CSARAVGADLGELFF
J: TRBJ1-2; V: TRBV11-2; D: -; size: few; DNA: TGTGCCAGCAGCCCCCAAGGTGTCTATGGCTACACCTTC; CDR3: CASSPQGVYGYTF
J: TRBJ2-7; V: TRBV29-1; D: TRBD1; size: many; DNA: TGCAGCGTTACCGGACAGGGGTCGTACGAGCAGTACTTC; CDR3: CSVTGQGSYEQYF
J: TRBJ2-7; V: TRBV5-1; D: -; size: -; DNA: TGCGCCAGCAGCTTGGGGTCAGGACGCTACGAGCAGTACTTC; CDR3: CASSLGSGRYEQYF
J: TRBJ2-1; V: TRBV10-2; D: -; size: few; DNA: TGCGCCTCCTCCAAGGGTTCGGGGGCTGAGCAGTTCTTC; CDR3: CASSKGSGAEQFF
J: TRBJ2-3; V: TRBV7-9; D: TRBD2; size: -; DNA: TGTGCCAGCAGTGCTAATAGCGGGGCCCGGGGCACAGATACGCAGTATTTT; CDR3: CASSANSGARGTDTQYF
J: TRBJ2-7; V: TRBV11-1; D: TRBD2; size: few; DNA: TGTGCCAGCAGCTTAGCGCTAGCGGGAGTCTTTACAGACTACGAGCAGTACTTC; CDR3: CASSLALAGVFTDYEQYF
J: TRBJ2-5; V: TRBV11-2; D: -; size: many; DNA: TGTGCCAGCAGTTTAGCGGAGACCCAGTACTTC; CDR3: CASSLAETQYF
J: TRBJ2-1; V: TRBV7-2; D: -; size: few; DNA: TGTGCCAGCAGCTTTAGCGGCCCCCCCTACAATGAGCAGTTCTTC; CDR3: CASSFSGPPYNEQFF
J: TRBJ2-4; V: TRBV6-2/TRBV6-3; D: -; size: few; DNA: TGTGCCAGCAGACCCCCGACAGGAAAGGGTTTGAACATTCAGTACTTC; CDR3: CASRPPTGKGLNIQYF
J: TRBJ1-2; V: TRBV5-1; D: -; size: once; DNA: TGCGCCAGCAGCTTGGTCGCCAGGGTAGATGGCTACACCTTC; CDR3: CASSLVARVDGYTF
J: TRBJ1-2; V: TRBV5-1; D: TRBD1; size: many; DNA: TGCGCCAGCTCCGATGGCACAGGGGGCTATGGCTACACCTTC; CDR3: CASSDGTGGYGYTF
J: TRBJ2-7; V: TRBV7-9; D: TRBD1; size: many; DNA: TGTGCCAGCAGCGCCGGACAGGGAGGCGAGCAGTACTTC; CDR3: CASSAGQGGEQYF
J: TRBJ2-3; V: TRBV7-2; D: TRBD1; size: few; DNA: TGTGCCAGCAGCTTATTACCCGGGACAGGAATCCCAGATACGCAGTATTTT; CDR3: CASSLLPGTGIPDTQYF
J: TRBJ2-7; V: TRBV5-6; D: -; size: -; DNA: TGTGCCAGCAGCTTCGGGGCTGGTGGGTCCTACGAGCAGTACTTC; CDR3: CASSFGAGGSYEQYF
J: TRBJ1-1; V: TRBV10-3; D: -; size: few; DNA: TGTGCCATCAGTGACAACACTGAAGCTTTCTTT; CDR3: CAISDNTEAFF
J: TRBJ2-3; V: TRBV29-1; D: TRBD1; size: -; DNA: TGCAGCGTGGCGACCGGGACAGGGGGTACAGATACGCAGTATTTT; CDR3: CSVATGTGGTDTQYF
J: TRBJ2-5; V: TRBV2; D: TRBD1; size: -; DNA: TGTGCCAGCAGTGAACCCGTCCAGGGGGCGAGAGAGACCCAGTACTTC; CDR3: CASSEPVQGARETQYF
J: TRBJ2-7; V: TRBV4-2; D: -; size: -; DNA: TGTGCCAGCAGCCAAGATTACAGTTATATCTACGAGCAGTACTTC; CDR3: CASSQDYSYIYEQYF
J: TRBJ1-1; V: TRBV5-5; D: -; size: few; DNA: TGTGCCAGCAGCTTGGAAGGAGGTTTCACTGAAGCTTTCTTT; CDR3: CASSLEGGFTEAFF
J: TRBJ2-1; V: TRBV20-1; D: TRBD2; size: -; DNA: TGCAGTGCTAGACTCCTACTAGCGGGAGCCTACAATGAGCAGTTCTTC; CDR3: CSARLLLAGAYNEQFF
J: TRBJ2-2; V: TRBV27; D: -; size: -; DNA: TGTGCCAGCAGTCCCGGCGTTCTGAACACCGGGGAGCTGTTTTTT; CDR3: CASSPGVLNTGELFF
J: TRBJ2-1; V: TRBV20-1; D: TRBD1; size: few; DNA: TGCAGTGCTAGGTTTCGGACAGGGCTCAATGAGCAGTTCTTC; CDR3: CSARFRTGLNEQFF
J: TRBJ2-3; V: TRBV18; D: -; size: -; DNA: TGTGCCAGCTCACCCAACAACCCCCCGGATACGCAGTATTTT; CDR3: CASSPNNPPDTQYF
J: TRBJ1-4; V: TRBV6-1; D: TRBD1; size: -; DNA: TGTGCCAGCAGAGCCGACAGGGTGGTAACTAATGAAAAACTGTTTTTT; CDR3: CASRADRVVTNEKLFF
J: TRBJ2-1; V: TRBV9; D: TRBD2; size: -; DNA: TGTGCCAGCAGCGAGGACCCCACGGGCGGGAGGGCCCTCGATGAGCAGTTCTTC; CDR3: CASSEDPTGGRALDEQFF
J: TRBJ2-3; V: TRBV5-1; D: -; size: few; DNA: TGCGCCAGCACGGTCCTAGCTTCCACAGATACGCAGTATTTT; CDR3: CASTVLASTDTQYF
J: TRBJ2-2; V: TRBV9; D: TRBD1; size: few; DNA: TGTGCCAGCAGCGTAGACATCAGGGGGTTAGCCGGGGAGCTGTTTTTT; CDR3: CASSVDIRGLAGELFF
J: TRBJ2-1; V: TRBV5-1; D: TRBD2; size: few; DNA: TGCGCCAGCAGCGAGAGCGGGGGGCCGTTGCAGTTCTTC; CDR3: CASSESGGPLQFF
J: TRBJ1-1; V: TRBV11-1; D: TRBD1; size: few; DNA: TGTGCCAGCAGCTTAGAGCAACAAGGCAGGGGGCTTAACACTGAAGCTTTCTTT; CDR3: CASSLEQQGRGLNTEAFF
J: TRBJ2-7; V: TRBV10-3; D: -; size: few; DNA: TGTGCCCTCAGCCTCCAGGGGCCAGGCGGCGAGCAGTACTTC; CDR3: CALSLQGPGGEQYF
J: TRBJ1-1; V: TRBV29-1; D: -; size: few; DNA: TGCAGCGTGAACAGGGTCGACGCTTTCTTT; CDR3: CSVNRVDAFF
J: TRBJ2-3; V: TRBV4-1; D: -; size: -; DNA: TGCGCCAGCAGCCAAGCCAATCCTCCCCAGGGTTATCTGACGGATACGCAGTATTTT; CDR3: CASSQANPPQGYLTDTQYF
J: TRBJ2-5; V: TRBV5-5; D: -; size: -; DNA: TGTGCCAGCAGCCTCCACCGACAGGCTTACCAAGAGACCCAGTACTTC; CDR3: CASSLHRQAYQETQYF
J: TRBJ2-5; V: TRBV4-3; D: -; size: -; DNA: TGCGCCAGCAGCCAAGGCGGGGCTGCTGGAGAGACCCAGCACTTC; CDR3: CASSQGGAAGETQHF
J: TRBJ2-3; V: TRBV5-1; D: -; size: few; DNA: TGCGCCAGCAGCTTGGACACAAACACAGATACGCAGTATTTT; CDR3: CASSLDTNTDTQYF